What follows are 27 T cell receptor beta chains derived from one specimen sequenced in a study of CD8 T cells in ankylosing spondylitis. MiXCR, run by TCRdb on the 5' RACE reads, gives a single entry per CDR3 protein. The data show almost 250,000 distinct CDR3 sequences, roughly 32% seen once. The sample taken for sequencing was blood, either unsorted or a sorted T cell fraction (not recorded which). These receptors were collected from a male donor with ankylosing spondylitis or in good health (not recorded which).

This rearrangement joins TRBV20-1 to TRBJ2-2, with 14 bases fitting TRBD2. J lost 6 bases, V lost 3 bases, and 3 bases had no gene match. The CDR3 is 15 residues long. In germline, CDR1 is DFQATT, CDR2 SNEGSKA (reference sequence). The CDR3 spells CSARGTSGGPGELFF. In DNA, the CDR3 is TGCAGTGCTAGGGGGACTAGCGGGGGTCCCGGGGAGCTGTTTTTT.

V usage is TRBV14 and J usage is TRBJ2-5, with 9 bases matching TRBD2. CDR1 is SGHDN, CDR2 FVKESK, per germline. This CDR3 comprises 14 residues. With 4 bases clipped from V and 3 bases from J, the junction kept 3 bases outside the gene matches. The CDR3 loop reads CASSRGGVKETQYF. The CDR3 DNA reads as TGTGCCAGCAGCCGCGGGGGGGTTAAAGAGACCCAGTACTTC. Variable domain in full (rest from reference TRBV14 and TRBJ2-5): EAGVTQFPSHSVIEKGQTVTLRCDPISGHDNLYWYRRVMGKEIKFLLHFVKESKQDESGMPNNRFLAERTGGTYSTLKVQPAELEDSGVYFCASSRGGVKETQYFGPGTRLLVL.

The V and J genes are TRBV11-2 and TRBJ2-1, with D possibly being TRBD1 (5 bases). Trimming removed 1 base at V and 7 bases at J, with 17 bases between. Per the germline V gene, CDR1 is SGHAT and CDR2 is FQNNGV. The CDR3 is 16 amino acids. CDR3 sequence (DNA): TGTGCCAGCAGCTTAGGGGCAGGGTCTTCTTTGAATGAGCAGTTCTTC. It codes for CASSLGAGSSLNEQFF.

The chain has TRBV30 and TRBJ2-7; D call uncertain. The V gene's germline CDR1 is GTSNPN and CDR2 SVGIG (reference sequence). Trimming left V 0 bases short and J 4 bases short, with 7 bases between. This CDR3 is 12 amino acids long. The CDR3, as DNA: TGTGCCTGGAGTGTTTTGGGGTACGAGCAGTACTTC. It translates to CAWSVLGYEQYF.

A few counts support this clonotype. The chain recombines TRBV15 with TRBJ1-1, with D hard to call. V lost 3 bases and J lost 9, with 14 bases in between. CDR1 and CDR2 from the germline V gene are LNHNV and YYDKDF (reference sequence). This CDR3 contains 13 residues. The CDR3 coding sequence is TGTGCCACCAGCAGCGACGAGGGCGTTAAAGCTTTCTTT. Amino acids: CATSSDEGVKAFF.

The V and J genes are TRBV9 and TRBJ2-3, with 10 bases identical to TRBD1. J was trimmed by 1 base and V by 4 bases; bases with no gene match: 9. This CDR3 region has 17 residues. Looked up from germline, CDR1 is SGDLS and CDR2 is YYNGEE. CDR3 protein: CASSYRSGTGGTDTQYF. CDR3 bases: TGTGCCAGCAGCTACAGATCCGGGACAGGGGGCACAGATACGCAGTATTTT.

This clonotype has a handful of counts. This chain links TRBV7-6 with TRBJ1-2; 8 nucleotides match TRBD1. This CDR3 region has 14 residues. Trimming took 5 bases from V and 4 from J; bases not matched to a gene: 6. CDR1 SGHVS and CDR2 FNYEAQ come from the germline V gene. The CDR3: CASSPGQGIYGYTF. CDR3 bases: TGTGCCAGCAGCCCCGGACAGGGCATCTATGGCTACACCTTC. Filled out from reference TRBV7-6 and TRBJ1-2, the complete variable domain reads GAGVSQSPRYKVTKRGQDVALRCDPISGHVSLYWYRQALGQGPEFLTYFNYEAQQDKSGLPNDRFSAERPEGSISTLTIQRTEQRDSAMYRCASSPGQGIYGYTFGSGTRLTVV.

The chain joins TRBV20-1 to TRBJ2-3, with D hard to call. CDR3 length: 11 amino acids. V was clipped by 7 bases and J by 5 bases, with 10 bases between them. Germline V gene sequence: CDR1 DFQATT, CDR2 SNEGSKA (reference sequence). The CDR3 sequence is CSGSSRDTQYF. DNA for the CDR3: TGCAGTGGTTCGTCGAGAGATACGCAGTATTTT.

The V call is TRBV10-3, the J call TRBJ1-4; possible D gene TRBD1, 5 bases. The CDR3 runs 12 residues. Trimming stripped 7 bases from V and 8 bases from J, with 11 bases between. The germline gives CDR1 ENHRY, CDR2 SYGVKD. The CDR3 here is CAINDGGEKLFF. The DNA of the CDR3 is TGTGCCATCAATGACGGGGGGGAAAAACTGTTTTTT.

This clonotype was seen a few times. The rearrangement links TRBV20-1 to TRBJ2-4; 8 bases agree with TRBD1. This CDR3 spans 13 amino acids. The junction had 6 bases not matched to a gene; V was cut back by 3 bases and J by 8 bases. Germline V gives CDR1 DFQATT, CDR2 SNEGSKA (reference sequence). The CDR3 sequence is CSASLPGQDIQYF. The CDR3 region has the DNA TGCAGTGCTAGTCTACCGGGACAGGACATTCAGTACTTC.

The chain has TRBV15 and TRBJ2-3; D remains ambiguous. CDR3 size: 13 residues. The germline V gene encodes CDR1 LNHNV and CDR2 YYDKDF (reference sequence). Trimming pared 2 bases from V and 1 base from J, leaving 4 bases between. CDR3: CATSRLRTDTQYF. As DNA, the CDR3 is TGTGCCACCAGCAGATTACGCACAGATACGCAGTATTTT.

The rearrangement uses TRBV2 and TRBJ2-7; TRBD2 agrees at 7 bases. Trimming took 4 bases from V and 0 from J; bases not matched to a gene: 6. The length of the CDR3 is 15 residues. Looked up from germline, CDR1 is SNHLY and CDR2 is FYNNEI. CDR3 sequence (DNA): TGTGCCAGCAGTGCGATTAGCGGGTCCTCCTACGAGCAGTACTTC. Translating it yields CASSAISGSSYEQYF.

A few counts support this clonotype. The rearrangement uses TRBV20-1 and TRBJ2-2, with D possibly matching TRBD2 (5 bases). The CDR3 is 14 amino acids. V lost 6 bases to trimming and J lost 7 bases, with 18 bases between them. Germline V CDR1 and CDR2: DFQATT, SNEGSKA (reference sequence). In nucleotides, the CDR3 is TGCAGTGCGACCCAATATCTAGCTTTCGGGGAGCTGTTTTTT. Translated: CSATQYLAFGELFF.

This clonotype was seen just once. This chain links TRBV13 with TRBJ2-1; the match to TRBD2 covers 11 bases. The CDR3 has 15 amino acids. The junction had 3 bases not matched to a gene; V was cut back by 4 bases and J by 4 bases. Per the germline V gene, CDR1 is PRHDT and CDR2 is FYEKMQ (reference sequence). The CDR3 sequence is CASSSASGGYNEQFF. CDR3 sequence (DNA): TGTGCCAGCAGCTCTGCTAGCGGGGGGTACAATGAGCAGTTCTTC.

The chain carries TRBV20-1 and TRBJ1-1; a weak D match, TRBD1 (6 bases). The CDR3 is 12 amino acids. V lost 5 bases, J lost 7 bases, and 14 bases lay in between. Looked up from germline, CDR1 is DFQATT and CDR2 is SNEGSKA (reference sequence). The CDR3: CSARRGLGEAFF. In DNA form, the CDR3 reads TGCAGTGCTCGAAGGGGGTTGGGTGAAGCTTTCTTT.

This clonotype was recorded a few times. The chain links TRBV20-1 to TRBJ1-2; D is undetermined. The germline gives CDR1 DFQATT, CDR2 SNEGSKA (reference sequence). The V and J ends lost 8 bases and 4 bases respectively, with 11 bases between them. The CDR3 covers 11 residues. The CDR3 DNA follows: TGCAGTATCAAGCAGGTCTATGGCTACACCTTC. This codes for CSIKQVYGYTF.

This chain uses TRBV12-3 or TRBV12-4 with TRBJ2-7; 11 positions agree with TRBD2. V was pared by 5 bases and J by 4 bases, with 7 bases of the junction left unmatched. This CDR3 comprises 15 residues. The CDR3 DNA sequence: TGTGCCAGCAGTCCGACTAGCGGGGTAACATACGAGCAGTACTTC. It codes for CASSPTSGVTYEQYF.

Comments on this clonotype: Just one base apart from a much larger clone, this may be a read error. The rearrangement joins TRBV7-8 to TRBJ1-2; the match to TRBD1 covers 9 bases. This CDR3 is built from 13 residues. Germline CDR1 SGHVS, CDR2 FQNEAQ. CDR3 in DNA: TGTGACAGCAGACGGACAGGGGACCTTGGCTACACCTTC. Protein: CDSRRTGDLGYTF.

The V call is TRBV20-1, the J call TRBJ1-6; TRBD1 matches 8 bases. The CDR3 has 15 residues. The germline CDR1 and CDR2 sequences are DFQATT and SNEGSKA (reference sequence). The junction had 11 bases not matched to a gene; V was cut back by 4 bases and J by 9 bases. CDR3 nucleotide sequence: TGCAGTGCTACCGAAGACAGGGGAAGGGGTTCACCCCTCCACTTT. Its translation: CSATEDRGRGSPLHF.

In this sample, this clonotype turned up a few times. The gene calls are TRBV6-5 and TRBJ1-2; D might be TRBD1 (6 bases). The CDR3 runs to 15 residues. The germline V gene has CDR1 MNHEY and CDR2 SVGAGI. V was clipped by 0 bases and J by 7 bases, with 15 bases between them. The CDR3 coding sequence is TGTGCCAGCAGTTACTCAGACCCAGGGGTCTTTGGCTACACCTTC. Protein sequence: CASSYSDPGVFGYTF.

The chain recombines TRBV18 with TRBJ1-2; D ambiguous. The CDR3 runs 16 residues. Trimming took off 0 bases at V and 1 base at J, with 12 bases between the two ends. Germline CDR1 and CDR2: KGHSH and LQKENI. CDR3 nucleotides: TGTGCCAGCTCACCACCGTGGACGGTGGATAACTATGGCTACACCTTC. Its translation: CASSPPWTVDNYGYTF.

The count of this clonotype is one. The V gene is TRBV20-1, the J gene TRBJ2-5; D possibly corresponds to TRBD2 (5 bases). Germline lookup yields CDR1 DFQATT and CDR2 SNEGSKA (reference sequence). Trimming shortened V by 3 bases and J by 4 bases, and 18 bases separated the two germline ends. This CDR3 contains 15 residues. CDR3 residues: CSASGDHWASETQYF. CDR3 bases: TGCAGTGCTAGCGGGGATCATTGGGCCTCAGAGACCCAGTACTTC.

This chain links TRBV6-5 with TRBJ2-7, with unresolved D. The germline CDR1 and CDR2 sequences are MNHEY and SVGAGI. The CDR3 loop spans 13 amino acids. Trimming removed 2 bases from V and 0 bases from J, with 5 bases in between. The CDR3 loop reads CASSYHGSYEQYF. The DNA of the CDR3 is TGTGCCAGCAGTTACCACGGCTCCTACGAGCAGTACTTC.

The chain couples TRBV12-3 or TRBV12-4 to TRBJ2-5, with 8 bases that match TRBD2. The CDR3 spans 16 residues. Losses at the gene ends were 2 bases for V and 0 bases for J; bases not matched to a gene: 5. The DNA of the CDR3 is TGTGCCAGCAGTTTATCGGGACTAGACTACCAAGAGACCCAGTACTTC. It yields the protein CASSLSGLDYQETQYF.

The chain combines TRBV19 with TRBJ2-1; no clear D. Germline V gene lookup returns CDR1 LNHDA and CDR2 SQIVND (reference sequence). Trimming took 5 bases from V and 5 from J, leaving 4 bases between them. This CDR3 contains 11 residues. This chain's CDR3 is CASSADNEQFF. The CDR3 DNA sequence: TGTGCCAGTAGTGCCGACAATGAGCAGTTCTTC.

This clonotype has only a few counts. The rearrangement links TRBV20-1 to TRBJ2-7; the D gene could be TRBD1 or TRBD2 (5 bases each). Trimming took off 0 bases at V and 4 bases at J, with 13 bases between the two ends. This CDR3 spans 14 amino acids. CDR1 DFQATT and CDR2 SNEGSKA come from the germline V gene (reference sequence). DNA of the CDR3: TGCAGTGCTAGAGATGTGCAGGGACCTTACGAGCAGTACTTC. It translates to CSARDVQGPYEQYF.

This clonotype was picked up a small number of times. The chain uses TRBV20-1 and TRBJ2-2, with D possibly TRBD2 on 5 matching bases. Trimming left V 0 bases short and J 5 bases short, with 10 bases between. The germline V gene has CDR1 DFQATT and CDR2 SNEGSKA (reference sequence). The CDR3 totals 14 residues. The CDR3 protein is CSARDVRGTGELFF. The CDR3 region has the DNA TGCAGTGCTAGAGATGTCCGGGGAACCGGGGAGCTGTTTTTT.